The 20 T cell receptor beta chains below all came from one sample that was sequenced in a study of cytomegalovirus exposure and HLA in healthy donors. Primers for the PCR totalled 60 Vbeta and 13 Jbeta. Profiled with immunoSEQ multiplex PCR; TCRdb holds only in-frame clones, not every one. The table includes 100,000 to 150,000 clones, approximately 8.9% detected once. The sequencing sample was made of PBMCs. The receptors were gathered from a woman aged 40 to 55 in good health and CMV-seropositive.

There are a few counts of this clone. This chain joins TRBV6-5 and TRBJ2-7; D may be TRBD1 (5 bases). The CDR3 is 15 residues long. Looked up from germline, CDR1 is MNHEY and CDR2 is SVGAGI. V lost 0 bases and J 1 base, leaving 10 bases between the germline ends. CDR3 coding DNA: TGTGCCAGCAGTTACTCGATCCAGGGATCCTACGAGCAGTACTTC. As protein: CASSYSIQGSYEQYF.

There are a few counts of this clone. The chain recombines TRBV6-1 with TRBJ1-1, with D hard to call. The CDR3 is 17 residues long. V lost 1 base and J 6 bases, leaving 21 bases between the germline ends. CDR1 and CDR2 from the germline V gene are MNHNS and SASEGT. DNA for the CDR3: TGTGCCAGCAGTGAAGTTATAGGGAGTGGGAATAGCGCTGAAGCTTTCTTT. This sequence encodes CASSEVIGSGNSAEAFF.

This clone was counted a few times. DNA of the CDR3: TGTGCCACCAGCAGAGATATCACAGGGGCCCTTAGCAATCAGCCCCAGCATTTT. Its protein product is CATSRDITGALSNQPQHF. The rearrangement links TRBV15 to TRBJ1-5, with 7 nucleotides matching TRBD1. Germline CDR1 LNHNV, CDR2 YYDKDF (reference sequence). With V trimmed by 0 bases and J by 0 bases, 8 bases remained unmatched. This CDR3 is 18 amino acids long.

The V gene is TRBV29-1, the J gene TRBJ2-3; 7 positions agree with TRBD2. V gave up 3 bases and J gave up 2 bases; unmatched junction bases: 2. Germline V gene lookup returns CDR1 SQVTM and CDR2 ANQGSEA. The CDR3 covers 13 residues. In nucleotides, the CDR3 is TGCAGCGTTGATGGGGGGGACACAGATACGCAGTATTTT. Translating it yields CSVDGGDTDTQYF.

This clone appeared a few times. The J gene is TRBJ1-2, the V gene TRBV4-1; D perhaps matches TRBD1 (6 bases). The germline gives CDR1 MGHRA, CDR2 YSYEKL. This CDR3 contains 14 residues. Trimming stripped 1 base from V and 7 bases from J, with 13 bases between. The CDR3 DNA reads as TGCGCCAGCAGCCAAGCCGGCAGGGGTTCTGGCTACACCTTC. It encodes CASSQAGRGSGYTF.

This clone has a handful of counts. The chain uses TRBV9 and TRBJ2-7, with D maybe TRBD2 (5 bases). Trimming took off 3 bases at V and 4 bases at J, with 11 bases between the two ends. This CDR3 comprises 13 residues. Germline CDR1 reads SGDLS; CDR2 reads YYNGEE. The DNA of the CDR3 is TGTGCCAGCAGCGGTGGAGGAGCATACGAGCAGTACTTC. It yields the protein CASSGGGAYEQYF.

The chain links TRBV2 to TRBJ2-7; 8 bases are a match to TRBD1. The V gene end was trimmed by 6 bases and the J gene end by 3 bases; junction bases not matched to a gene: 7. The CDR3 loop spans 14 amino acids. Germline assignment: CDR1 SNHLY and CDR2 FYNNEI. The CDR3 spells CASRLTGGSYEQYF. The CDR3 DNA is TGTGCCAGCAGACTTACAGGGGGGAGCTACGAGCAGTACTTC.

This chain's CDR3 is CASSLSPSGTTGELFF. The CDR3 coding sequence is TGTGCCAGCAGCTTATCACCTAGCGGGACAACCGGGGAGCTGTTTTTT. This sequence joins TRBV7-9 and TRBJ2-2; 9 positions match TRBD2. Germline V gives CDR1 SEHNR, CDR2 FQNEAQ (reference sequence). The CDR3 loop spans 16 amino acids. The trim removed 2 bases at V and 5 bases at J, leaving 6 bases unmatched. Full variable domain (remainder filled in from reference TRBV7-9 and TRBJ2-2): DTGVSQNPRHKITKRGQNVTFRCDPISEHNRLYWYRQTLGQGPEFLTYFQNEAQLEKSRLLSDRFSAERPKGSFSTLEIQRTEQGDSAMYLCASSLSPSGTTGELFFGEGSRLTVL.

This clone was seen only a few times. The chain has TRBV5-4 and TRBJ2-2, with TRBD2 matching over 16 bases. The V segment lost 3 bases and the J segment 10 bases; nucleotides outside the gene matches: 9. This CDR3 contains 17 residues. Germline lookup yields CDR1 SGHNT and CDR2 YYREEE (reference sequence). The CDR3 spells CASSYKGTSGGAAELFF. The CDR3 nucleotides read TGTGCCAGCAGCTACAAAGGGACTAGCGGGGGGGCCGCGGAGCTGTTTTTT.

This clone was observed a few times. The chain is built from TRBV5-1 and TRBJ1-1; possibly TRBD1 for D (5 bases). This CDR3 is 13 amino acids long. The germline gives CDR1 SGHRS, CDR2 YFSETQ. Trimming pared 7 bases from V and 4 bases from J, leaving 14 bases between. CDR3 DNA sequence: TGCGCCAGCGAAGGGGATCGTAGCACTGAAGCTTTCTTT. Translation: CASEGDRSTEAFF.

This chain uses TRBV2 with TRBJ2-7; 10 bases are a match to TRBD1. This CDR3 region has 13 residues. Germline V gene sequence: CDR1 SNHLY, CDR2 FYNNEI. The V and J ends lost 5 bases and 7 bases, in that order; junction bases with no gene match: 5. CDR3 region: CASSPGQGWEQYF. CDR3 in DNA: TGTGCCAGCAGTCCGGGACAGGGGTGGGAGCAGTACTTC.

The gene calls are TRBV5-8 and TRBJ2-7, with a weak D call TRBD2 (6 bases). CDR3 size: 15 residues. V was clipped by 6 bases and J by 3 bases, with 19 bases between them. Germline CDR1 reads SGHTS; CDR2 reads YDEGEE. The CDR3 loop is CASNSGGRGVYEQYF. The CDR3 nucleotides read TGTGCCAGCAACTCTGGAGGCCGCGGGGTCTACGAGCAGTACTTC.

This clone was seen more than once but under ten times. DNA of the CDR3: TGTGCCAGTAGTATATTATACGCAGGGGTGAGCAGCTCCTATAATTCACCCCTCCACTTT. It yields the protein CASSILYAGVSSSYNSPLHF. V gene TRBV19 combines with J gene TRBJ1-6, with a weak D call TRBD1 (6 bases). The CDR3 is 20 residues long. Germline V lookup: CDR1 LNHDA, CDR2 SQIVND (reference sequence). The germline V and J ends were trimmed by 2 bases and 0 bases, with 20 bases remaining between them.

This clone was counted between two and nine times. This sequence joins TRBV2 and TRBJ2-5; 7 positions match TRBD2. Unmatched junction bases numbered 5, after V lost 7 bases and J lost 3 bases. The CDR3 has 13 amino acids. Per the germline V gene, CDR1 is SNHLY and CDR2 is FYNNEI. This chain's CDR3 is CASTLGGEETQYF. The CDR3 DNA sequence: TGTGCCAGCACCCTGGGGGGGGAAGAGACCCAGTACTTC.

The chain couples TRBV2 to TRBJ2-4; 7 bases are a match to TRBD1. The V gene end was trimmed by 8 bases and the J gene end by 4 bases; junction bases not matched to a gene: 11. The CDR3 is made up of 15 amino acids. Looked up from germline, CDR1 is SNHLY and CDR2 is FYNNEI. The CDR3 loop reads CASRRLSGGKNIQYF. Written as DNA, the CDR3 is TGTGCCAGCCGGCGACTATCAGGGGGAAAAAACATTCAGTACTTC.

The rearrangement joins TRBV2 to TRBJ1-1; TRBD1 matches at 9 bases. CDR3 length: 13 amino acids. Germline V gene sequence: CDR1 SNHLY, CDR2 FYNNEI. V lost 6 bases and J lost 5; bases outside the gene matches: 4. CDR3 sequence (DNA): TGTGCCAGCAGACAGGGGGCGAGGACTGAAGCTTTCTTT. Its protein product is CASRQGARTEAFF. Together with reference TRBV2 and TRBJ1-1, the CDR3 gives the full variable domain: EPEVTQTPSHQVTQMGQEVILRCVPISNHLYFYWYRQILGQKVEFLVSFYNNEISEKSEIFDDQFSVERPDGSNFTLKIRSTKLEDSAMYFCASRQGARTEAFFGQGTRLTVV.

This clone came up a few times. V usage is TRBV6-5 and J usage is TRBJ2-5; D call uncertain. The CDR3 extends over 15 amino acids. The germline CDR1 and CDR2 sequences are MNHEY and SVGAGI. Trimming shortened V by 0 bases and J by 4 bases, and 12 bases separated the two germline ends. Here the CDR3 reads CASSYSPLSGETQYF. The CDR3 region has the DNA TGTGCCAGCAGTTACTCGCCGCTCTCGGGAGAGACCCAGTACTTC.

The V gene is TRBV5-1, the J gene TRBJ2-2, with unresolved D. This CDR3 is built from 16 residues. CDR1 is SGHRS and CDR2 is YFSETQ in the germline V gene. Trimming removed 2 bases at V and 1 base at J, with 12 bases between. DNA of the CDR3: TGCGCCAGCAGCTTCAGCAGTACGGGGAACACCGGGGAGCTGTTTTTT. Translated: CASSFSSTGNTGELFF.

This clone has a handful of counts. The genes are TRBV11-2 and TRBJ1-6; 7 bases align to TRBD1. V was clipped by 4 bases and J by 4 bases; unmatched bases: 4. The germline CDR1 and CDR2 sequences are SGHAT and FQNNGV. This CDR3 spans 15 amino acids. CDR3 protein: CASSSRDSYNSPLHF. As DNA, the CDR3 is TGTGCCAGCAGCTCCCGGGACAGTTATAATTCACCCCTCCACTTT. Full variable domain (missing parts from reference TRBV11-2 and TRBJ1-6): EAGVAQSPRYKIIEKRQSVAFWCNPISGHATLYWYQQILGQGPKLLIQFQNNGVVDDSQLPKDRFSAERLKGVDSTLKIQPAKLEDSAVYLCASSSRDSYNSPLHFGNGTRLTVT.

This chain joins TRBV9 and TRBJ2-6, with 10 nucleotides matching TRBD1. The CDR3 sequence is 17 residues long. Germline V CDR1 and CDR2: SGDLS, YYNGEE. J lost 1 base, V lost 3 bases, and 4 bases had no gene match. The CDR3, as DNA: TGTGCCAGCAGCGGGACAGGGGGACGGTCTGGGGCCAACGTCCTGACTTTC. Translated, it gives CASSGTGGRSGANVLTF.